Below are 2 T cell receptor beta chains sequenced from a single sample in a study of shared clonotypes between healthy human individuals. Only in-frame clones appear in the TCRdb table, and some are missing; sequencing was by immunoSEQ multiplex PCR. The sample lists 550,000 to 800,000 clones, 74% occurring once. The sample consisted of memory CD4+ T cells sorted from blood. Subset meaning: CD45RA-negative fraction. These receptors all come from a young woman in good health.

CDR3 sequence reads: CASSSSAGDNEQFF. The CDR3 bases are TGTGCCAGCAGCTCCTCCGCAGGGGACAATGAGCAGTTCTTC. J is TRBJ2-1 and V is TRBV11-2, with D possibly being TRBD1 (6 bases). This CDR3 has 14 residues. Germline V gene data show CDR1 as SGHAT and CDR2 as FQNNGV. V shed 4 bases and J shed 5 bases, with 12 bases lying between them.

V and J are TRBV28 and TRBJ2-7, with 7 nucleotides matching TRBD1. Looked up from germline, CDR1 is MDHEN and CDR2 is SYDVKM. V lost 2 bases, J lost 3 bases, and 4 bases stayed unmatched. The CDR3 loop spans 14 amino acids. Here the CDR3 reads CASSLPGQIYEQYF. The DNA for the CDR3 is TGTGCCAGCAGTTTACCGGGACAGATCTACGAGCAGTACTTC. Full variable domain (remainder filled in from reference TRBV28 and TRBJ2-7): DVKVTQSSRYLVKRTGEKVFLECVQDMDHENMFWYRQDPGLGLRLIYFSYDVKMKEKGDIPEGYSVSREKKERFSLILESASTNQTSMYLCASSLPGQIYEQYFGPGTRLTVT.